These T cell receptor beta chains were read from a single sample in a study of CD8 T cells in ankylosing spondylitis. TCRdb passed the 5' RACE reads through MiXCR, listing each CDR3 protein once. This sample has 250,000 to 400,000 distinct CDR3 sequences, with more than 9% found just once. The source material was blood, either unsorted or a sorted T cell fraction (not recorded which). All receptors derive from a female donor with ankylosing spondylitis or in good health (not recorded which). Each CDR3 is given with its conserved first and last residue. The order of the fields is clone size, J gene, D gene, V gene, CDR3 protein, CDR3 DNA. The D gene is left open where the match is weak. Rows may omit the clone size; those that give it use once, few, many or a size class.

many,TRBJ2-4,.,TRBV18,CASSPPRGVKNIQYF,TGTGCCAGCTCACCCCCCAGGGGGGTCAAAAACATTCAGTACTTC
.,TRBJ2-1,.,TRBV28,CASRQSEQFF,TGTGCCAGCAGGCAGAGTGAGCAGTTCTTC
many,TRBJ2-7,TRBD1,TRBV28,CASRLRGQGPTYEQYF,TGTGCCAGCAGACTCCGAGGACAGGGCCCAACCTACGAGCAGTACTTC
many,TRBJ1-5,TRBD1,TRBV15,CATRTGDQPQHF,TGTGCCACCCGGACAGGGGATCAGCCCCAGCATTTT
many,TRBJ1-3,TRBD1,TRBV9,CASSAMGTGGNTIYF,TGTGCCAGCAGCGCGATGGGGACAGGTGGAAACACCATATATTTT
few,TRBJ2-7,TRBD1,TRBV11-2,CASSLGTGRVLF,TGTGCCAGCAGCTTAGGGACAGGAAGAGTCCTCTTC
.,TRBJ2-1,.,TRBV5-1,CASSYQRTSSYNEQFF,TGCGCCAGCAGCTACCAACGAACAAGCTCCTACAATGAGCAGTTCTTC
many,TRBJ1-1,.,TRBV6-1,CASSTYWGENTEAFF,TGTGCCAGCAGTACCTATTGGGGGGAGAACACTGAAGCTTTCTTT
many,TRBJ1-2,TRBD1,TRBV6-1,CASTPTGGGIISYGYTF,TGTGCCAGCACCCCGACAGGGGGTGGTATTATCAGCTATGGCTACACCTTC
few,TRBJ2-1,.,TRBV6-2/TRBV6-3,CAIWDRLPGDSYNEQFF,TGTGCCATCTGGGACCGTCTTCCCGGAGACTCCTACAATGAGCAGTTCTTC
many,TRBJ2-7,.,TRBV27,CASSLRENYEQYF,TGTGCCAGCAGTTTACGCGAAAACTACGAGCAGTACTTC